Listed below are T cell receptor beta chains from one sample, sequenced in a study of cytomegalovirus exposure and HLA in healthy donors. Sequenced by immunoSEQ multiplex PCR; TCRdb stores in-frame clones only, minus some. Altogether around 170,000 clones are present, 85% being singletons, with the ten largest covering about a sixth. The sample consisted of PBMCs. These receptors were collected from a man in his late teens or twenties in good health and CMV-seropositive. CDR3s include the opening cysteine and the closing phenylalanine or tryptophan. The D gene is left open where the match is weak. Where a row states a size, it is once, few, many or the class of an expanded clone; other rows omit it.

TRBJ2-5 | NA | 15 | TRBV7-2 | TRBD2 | TGTGCCAGCAGCTTAAACCGGGGGGGCCAAGAGACCCAGTACTTC | CASSLNRGGQETQYF
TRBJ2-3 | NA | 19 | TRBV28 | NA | TGTGCCAGCCCAGCACGGGCCAGGTACTGCCGTGATCGGGGGGATACGCAGTATTTT | CASPARARYCRDRGDTQYF
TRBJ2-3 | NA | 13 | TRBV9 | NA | TGTGCCAGCAGCGTAGCGGGGAGAGATACGCAGTATTTT | CASSVAGRDTQYF
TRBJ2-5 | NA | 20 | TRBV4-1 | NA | TGCGCCAGCAGCCAAGATCTCTTCGGGCTAGCGTCTACACTGGAGGAGACCCAGTACTTC | CASSQDLFGLASTLEETQYF
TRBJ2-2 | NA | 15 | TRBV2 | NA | TGTGCCAGCAGTGAGAGCGGGCAGTGGGTCGGGGAGCTGTTTTTT | CASSESGQWVGELFF
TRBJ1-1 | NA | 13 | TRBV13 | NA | TGTGCCAGCACCCAGGGGCGGAACACTGAAGCTTTCTTT | CASTQGRNTEAFF
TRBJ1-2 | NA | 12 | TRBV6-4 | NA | TGTGCCAGCAGTGACCTTAGGGGTGGCTACACCTTC | CASSDLRGGYTF
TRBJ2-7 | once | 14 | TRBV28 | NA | TGTGCCAGCAGTTTTCAAGCGGATCCTTACGAGCAGTACTTC | CASSFQADPYEQYF
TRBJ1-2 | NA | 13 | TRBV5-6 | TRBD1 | TGTGCCAGCAGCTCCGGGACAGAGGATCGCTACACCTTC | CASSSGTEDRYTF
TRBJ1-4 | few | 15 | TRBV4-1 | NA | TGCGCCAGCAGCCTCCAGACAGCGAGTAATGAAAAACTGTTTTTT | CASSLQTASNEKLFF
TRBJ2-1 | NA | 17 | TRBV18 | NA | TGTGCCAGCTCATTCGGGTCGACAGGTCCTTCCTACAATGAGCAGTTCTTC | CASSFGSTGPSYNEQFF
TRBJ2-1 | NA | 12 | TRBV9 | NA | TGTGCCAGCAGCGTAAGCCTAAATGAGCAGTTCTTC | CASSVSLNEQFF
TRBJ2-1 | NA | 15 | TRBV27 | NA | TGTGCCAGCAGTTTATCGGGAGGGGGGAACAATGAGCAGTTCTTC | CASSLSGGGNNEQFF
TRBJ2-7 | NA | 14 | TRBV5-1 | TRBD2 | TGCGCCAGCAGCTCTACTAGCGGGGCCTACGAGCAGTACTTC | CASSSTSGAYEQYF
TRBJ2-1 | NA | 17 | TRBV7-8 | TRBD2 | TGTGCCAGCAGCTTAGACCCGATTGGACTAGCAGGAAATGAGCAGTTCTTC | CASSLDPIGLAGNEQFF
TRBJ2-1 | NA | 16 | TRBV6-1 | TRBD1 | TGTGCCAGCAGTGACCCTGTAGGGGGCACCTACAATGAGCAGTTCTTC | CASSDPVGGTYNEQFF
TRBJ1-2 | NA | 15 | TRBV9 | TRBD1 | TGTGCCAGCAGCGGCGGACAGGAGCAGGACTATGGCTACACCTTC | CASSGGQEQDYGYTF
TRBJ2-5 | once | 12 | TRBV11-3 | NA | TGTGCCAGCAGCATAACCGAGGGGACCCAGTACTTC | CASSITEGTQYF
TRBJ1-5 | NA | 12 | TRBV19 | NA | TGTGCCAGTAGTATAGGGGCAGCTCCCCAGCATTTT | CASSIGAAPQHF
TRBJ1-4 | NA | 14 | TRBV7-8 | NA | TGTGCCAGCAGCTTGCAGAGGAGGGGAGAAAAACTGTTTTTT | CASSLQRRGEKLFF
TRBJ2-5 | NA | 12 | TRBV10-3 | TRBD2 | TGTGCCACGGGCCGGGGGGGAGAGACCCAGTACTTC | CATGRGGETQYF
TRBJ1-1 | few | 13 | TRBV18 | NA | TGTGCCAGCTCACGGGACATTAACACTGAAGCTTTCTTT | CASSRDINTEAFF
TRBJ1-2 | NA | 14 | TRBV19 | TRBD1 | TGTGCCAGTACCCCTCAGGGGGCAGACTATGGCTACACCTTC | CASTPQGADYGYTF
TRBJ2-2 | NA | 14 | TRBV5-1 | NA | TGCGCCAGCAGCTTGAGGACTAACACCGGGGAGCTGTTTTTT | CASSLRTNTGELFF
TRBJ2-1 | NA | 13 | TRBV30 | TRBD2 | TGTGCCTGGAGACTAGCGGGGTACAATGAGCAGTTCTTC | CAWRLAGYNEQFF
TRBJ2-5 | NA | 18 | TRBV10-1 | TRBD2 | TGCGCCAGCAGTGAGTCGATACTAGCGGGGGGCATAAAAGAGACCCAGTACTTC | CASSESILAGGIKETQYF
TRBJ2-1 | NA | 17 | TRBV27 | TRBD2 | TGTGCCAGCCGCGGGACTAGCGGGGGGGCGGCCTACAATGAGCAGTTCTTC | CASRGTSGGAAYNEQFF
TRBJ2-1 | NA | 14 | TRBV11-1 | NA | TGTGCCAGCAGCTTTCGGTCCGGGAAAGATGAGCAGTTCTTC | CASSFRSGKDEQFF
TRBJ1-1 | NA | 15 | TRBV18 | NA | TGTGCCAGCTCACCTCCGGGGCGGGAGGGCACTGAAGCTTTCTTT | CASSPPGREGTEAFF
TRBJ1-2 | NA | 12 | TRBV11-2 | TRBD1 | TGTGCCAGCAGCTTGGGACAGCAGGGCTACACCTTC | CASSLGQQGYTF
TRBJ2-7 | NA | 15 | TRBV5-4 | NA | TGTGCCAGCAGCCAGCAGTCAGGGACTCCGGGGGAGCAGTACTTC | CASSQQSGTPGEQYF
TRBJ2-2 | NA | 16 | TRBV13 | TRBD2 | TGTGCCAGCAGCTTCGCGGGACTAGCGGGCACCGGGGAGCTGTTTTTT | CASSFAGLAGTGELFF
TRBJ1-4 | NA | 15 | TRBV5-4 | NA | TGTGCCAGCAGCTGGGAGGGCGGTCTCGATGAAAAACTGTTTTTT | CASSWEGGLDEKLFF
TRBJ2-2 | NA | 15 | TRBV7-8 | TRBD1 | TGTGCCAGCACCTCCGGGACAGGGGGGACCGGGGAGCTGTTTTTT | CASTSGTGGTGELFF
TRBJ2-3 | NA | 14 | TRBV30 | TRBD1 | TGTGCCTGGGGACAGGGGACTCTCACAGATACGCAGTATTTT | CAWGQGTLTDTQYF
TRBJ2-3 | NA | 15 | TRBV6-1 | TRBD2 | TGTGCCAGCATGACGGGGGGGACTAGCACAGATACGCAGTATTTT | CASMTGGTSTDTQYF
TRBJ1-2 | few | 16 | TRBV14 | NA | TGTGCCAGCAGCCAAGAGCGGTGGGGGCTCGACTATGGCTACACCTTC | CASSQERWGLDYGYTF
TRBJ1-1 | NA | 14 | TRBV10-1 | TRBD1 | TGCGCCAGCAGTCCCGGGACAGGGAACACTGAAGCTTTCTTT | CASSPGTGNTEAFF
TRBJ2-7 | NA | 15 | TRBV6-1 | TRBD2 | TGTGCCAGCAGTGACAGCGGGGGGGTCCGTGGCCAGCAGTACTTC | CASSDSGGVRGQQYF
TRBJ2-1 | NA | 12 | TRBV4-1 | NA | TGCGCCAGCAGCACAACCCGCAATGAGCAGTTCTTC | CASSTTRNEQFF
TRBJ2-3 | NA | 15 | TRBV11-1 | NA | TGTGCCAGCTCCTATACTAGTCCTAGCACAGATACGCAGTATTTT | CASSYTSPSTDTQYF
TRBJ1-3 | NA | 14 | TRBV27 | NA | TGTGCCAGCAGTTTAGCCCAGGCTGGAAACACCATATATTTT | CASSLAQAGNTIYF
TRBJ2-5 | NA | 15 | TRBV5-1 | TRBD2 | TGCGCCAGCAGCTTGGGGCTAGCGGGGGCTGAGACCCAGTACTTC | CASSLGLAGAETQYF
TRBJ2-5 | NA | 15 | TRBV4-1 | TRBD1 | TGCGCCAGCAGCCCACTTGGACAGGAGCAAGAGACCCAGTACTTC | CASSPLGQEQETQYF
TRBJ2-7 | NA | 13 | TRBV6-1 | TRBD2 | TGTGCCACCCAGCGGGGGGCTTTCTACGAGCAGTACTTC | CATQRGAFYEQYF
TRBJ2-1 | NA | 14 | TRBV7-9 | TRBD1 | TGTGCCAGCAGCTTATCACAGGGGAACGATGAGCAGTTCTTC | CASSLSQGNDEQFF
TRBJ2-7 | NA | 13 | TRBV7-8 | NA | TGTGCCAGCAGCTTACGTACTAGGAACGAGCAGTACTTC | CASSLRTRNEQYF
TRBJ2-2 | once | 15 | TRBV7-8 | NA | TGTGCCAGCAGCTTGGTCAGGGACAAACACGGGGAGCTGTTTTTT | CASSLVRDKHGELFF
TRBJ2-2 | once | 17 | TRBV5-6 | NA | TGTGCCAGCAGCTTGGGGCCGGGACACTCGAACACCGGGGAGCTGTTTTTT | CASSLGPGHSNTGELFF
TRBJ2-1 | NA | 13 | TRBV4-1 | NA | TGCGCCAGCAGCCAAAAGATGGGGAGTGAGCAGTTCTTC | CASSQKMGSEQFF
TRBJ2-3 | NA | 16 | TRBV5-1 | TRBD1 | TGCGCCAGCAGCCCTCGGACAGGCCTCCTCACAGATACGCAGTATTTT | CASSPRTGLLTDTQYF
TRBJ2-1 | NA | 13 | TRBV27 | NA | TGTGCCAGCAAAGGAGACTCCTACAATGAGCAGTTCTTC | CASKGDSYNEQFF
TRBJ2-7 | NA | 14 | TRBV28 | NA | TGTGCCAGCAGTTCCGGGACACTGATCTACGAGCAGTACTTC | CASSSGTLIYEQYF
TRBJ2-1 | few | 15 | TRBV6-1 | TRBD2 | TGTGCCAGCAGCCAAACTAGCGGGAATTACAATGAGCAGTTCTTC | CASSQTSGNYNEQFF
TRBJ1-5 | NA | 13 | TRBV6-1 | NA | TGTGCCACCCAGGTCGGGGGCAATCAGCCCCAGCATTTT | CATQVGGNQPQHF
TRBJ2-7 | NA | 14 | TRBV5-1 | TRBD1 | TGCGCCAGCAGCTTGGACACTCCACAGGGGGAGCAGTACTTC | CASSLDTPQGEQYF
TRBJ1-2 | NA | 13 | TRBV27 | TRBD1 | TGTGCCAGCCGGGACAGGGCCCCCTATGGCTACACCTTC | CASRDRAPYGYTF
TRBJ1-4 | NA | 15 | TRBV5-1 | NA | TGCGCCAGCAGTCACCAGGGTGCAACTAATGAAAAACTGTTTTTT | CASSHQGATNEKLFF
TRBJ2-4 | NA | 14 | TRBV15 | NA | TGTGCCACCAGCAGCGGGGGAGGCAAAAACATTCAGTACTTC | CATSSGGGKNIQYF